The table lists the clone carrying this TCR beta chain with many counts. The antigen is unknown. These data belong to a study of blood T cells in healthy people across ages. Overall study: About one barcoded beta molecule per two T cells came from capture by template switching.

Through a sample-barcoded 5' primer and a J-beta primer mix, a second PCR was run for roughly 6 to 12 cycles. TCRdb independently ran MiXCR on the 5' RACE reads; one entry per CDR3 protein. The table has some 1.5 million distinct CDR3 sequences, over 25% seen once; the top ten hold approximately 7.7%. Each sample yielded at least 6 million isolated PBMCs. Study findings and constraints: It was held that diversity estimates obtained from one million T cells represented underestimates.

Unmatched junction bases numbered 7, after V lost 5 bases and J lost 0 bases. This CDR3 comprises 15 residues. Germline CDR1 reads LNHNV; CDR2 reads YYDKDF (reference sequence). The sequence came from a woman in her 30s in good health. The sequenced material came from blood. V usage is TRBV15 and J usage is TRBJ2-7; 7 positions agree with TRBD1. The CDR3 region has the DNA TGTGCCACCAGCGCTCGCACAGGGGCCTCCTACGAGCAGTACTTC. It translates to CATSARTGASYEQYF.